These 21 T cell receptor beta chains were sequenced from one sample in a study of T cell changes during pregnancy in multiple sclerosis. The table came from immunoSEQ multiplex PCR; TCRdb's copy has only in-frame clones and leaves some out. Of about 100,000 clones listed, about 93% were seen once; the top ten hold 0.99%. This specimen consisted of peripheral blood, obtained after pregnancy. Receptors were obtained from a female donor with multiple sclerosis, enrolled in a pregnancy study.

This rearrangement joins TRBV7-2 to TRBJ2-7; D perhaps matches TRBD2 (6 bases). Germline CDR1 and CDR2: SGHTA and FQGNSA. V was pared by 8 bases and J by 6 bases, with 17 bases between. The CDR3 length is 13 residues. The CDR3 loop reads CASGTRGGSEQYF. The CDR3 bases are TGTGCCAGCGGTACTAGAGGAGGGAGCGAGCAGTACTTC.

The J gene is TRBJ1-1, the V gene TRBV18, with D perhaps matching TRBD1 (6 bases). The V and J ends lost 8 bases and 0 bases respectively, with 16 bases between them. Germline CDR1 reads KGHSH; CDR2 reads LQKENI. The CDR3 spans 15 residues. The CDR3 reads CASAALDSLNTEAFF. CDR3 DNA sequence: TGTGCCAGCGCCGCCCTGGACAGTTTGAACACTGAAGCTTTCTTT.

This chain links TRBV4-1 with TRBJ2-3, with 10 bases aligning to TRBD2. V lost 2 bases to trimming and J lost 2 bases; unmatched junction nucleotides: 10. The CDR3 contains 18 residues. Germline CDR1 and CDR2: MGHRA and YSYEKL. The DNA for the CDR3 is TGCGCCAGCAGCCAACCATGGACTAGCGGACGATACACAGATACGCAGTATTTT. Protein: CASSQPWTSGRYTDTQYF.

This CDR3 is CASNGQGYTEAFF. CDR3 sequence (DNA): TGTGCCAGCAATGGACAGGGGTACACTGAAGCTTTCTTT. J is TRBJ1-1 and V is TRBV5-8; 9 nucleotides align to TRBD1. J lost 3 bases, V lost 6 bases, and 3 bases had no gene match. The CDR3 runs 13 residues. Germline V gene data show CDR1 as SGHTS and CDR2 as YDEGEE.

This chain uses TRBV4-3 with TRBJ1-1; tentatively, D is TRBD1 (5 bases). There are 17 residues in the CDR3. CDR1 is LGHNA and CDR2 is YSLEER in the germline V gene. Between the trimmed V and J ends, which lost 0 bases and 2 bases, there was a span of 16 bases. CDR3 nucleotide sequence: TGCGCCAGCAGCCAAGATCGGTCCACAGGCCCCAACACTGAAGCTTTCTTT. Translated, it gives CASSQDRSTGPNTEAFF.

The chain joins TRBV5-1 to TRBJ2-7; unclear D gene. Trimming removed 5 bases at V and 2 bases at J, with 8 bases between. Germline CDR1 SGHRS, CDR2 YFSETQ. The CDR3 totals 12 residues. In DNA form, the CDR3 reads TGCGCCAGCAGATCTGGAGCCTACGAGCAGTACTTC. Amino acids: CASRSGAYEQYF.

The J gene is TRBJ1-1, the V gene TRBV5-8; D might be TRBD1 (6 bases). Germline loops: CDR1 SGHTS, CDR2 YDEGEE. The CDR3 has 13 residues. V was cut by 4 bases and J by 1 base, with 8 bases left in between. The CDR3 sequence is CASSPTGNTEAFF. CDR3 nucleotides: TGTGCCAGCAGCCCGACAGGGAACACTGAAGCTTTCTTT.

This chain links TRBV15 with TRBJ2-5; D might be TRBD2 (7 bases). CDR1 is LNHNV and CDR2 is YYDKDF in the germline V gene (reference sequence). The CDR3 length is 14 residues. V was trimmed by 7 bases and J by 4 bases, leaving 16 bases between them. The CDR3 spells CATNVGGARETQYF. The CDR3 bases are TGTGCCACCAACGTTGGGGGGGCACGAGAGACCCAGTACTTC.

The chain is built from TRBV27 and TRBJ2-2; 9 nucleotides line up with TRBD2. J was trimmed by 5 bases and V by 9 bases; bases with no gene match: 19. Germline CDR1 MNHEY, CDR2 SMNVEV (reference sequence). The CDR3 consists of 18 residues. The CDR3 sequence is CARVYLGTSQKGTGELFF. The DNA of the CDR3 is TGTGCCAGAGTTTATCTTGGGACTAGCCAAAAGGGTACCGGGGAGCTGTTTTTT.

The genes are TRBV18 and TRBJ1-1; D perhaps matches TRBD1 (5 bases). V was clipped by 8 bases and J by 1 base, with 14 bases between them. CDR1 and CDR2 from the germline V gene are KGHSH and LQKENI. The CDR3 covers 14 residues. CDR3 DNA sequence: TGTGCCAGCGCAACTGACAGTAGGAACACTGAAGCTTTCTTT. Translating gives CASATDSRNTEAFF.

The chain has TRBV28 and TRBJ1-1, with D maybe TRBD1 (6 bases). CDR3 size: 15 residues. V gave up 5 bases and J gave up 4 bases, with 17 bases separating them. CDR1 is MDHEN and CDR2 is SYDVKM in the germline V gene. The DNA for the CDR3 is TGTGCCAGCAGTCAGGGGAACAGGGCGACCACTGAAGCTTTCTTT. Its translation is CASSQGNRATTEAFF.

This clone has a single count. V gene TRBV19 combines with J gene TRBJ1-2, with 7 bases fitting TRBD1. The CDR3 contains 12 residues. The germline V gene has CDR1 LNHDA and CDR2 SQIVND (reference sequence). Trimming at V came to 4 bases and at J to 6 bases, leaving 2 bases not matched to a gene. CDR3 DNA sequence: TGTGCCAGTAGTAGACAGGGTGATGGCTACACCTTC. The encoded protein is CASSRQGDGYTF.

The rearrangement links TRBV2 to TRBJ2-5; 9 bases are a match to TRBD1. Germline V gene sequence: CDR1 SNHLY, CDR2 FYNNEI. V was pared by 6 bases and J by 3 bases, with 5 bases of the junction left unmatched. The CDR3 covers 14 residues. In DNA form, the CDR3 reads TGTGCCAGCAGACGCCGACAGGGGGAAGAGACCCAGTACTTC. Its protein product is CASRRRQGEETQYF.

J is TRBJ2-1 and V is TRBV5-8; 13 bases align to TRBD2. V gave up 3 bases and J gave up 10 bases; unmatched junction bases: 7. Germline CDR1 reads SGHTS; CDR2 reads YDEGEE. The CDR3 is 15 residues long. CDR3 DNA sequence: TGTGCCAGCAGCTCAGGACTAGCGGGAGTGGAGGAGCAGTTCTTC. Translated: CASSSGLAGVEEQFF.

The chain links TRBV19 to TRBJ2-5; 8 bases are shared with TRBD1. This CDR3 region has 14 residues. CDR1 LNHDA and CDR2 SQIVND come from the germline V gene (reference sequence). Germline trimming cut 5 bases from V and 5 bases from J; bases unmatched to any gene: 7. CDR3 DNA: TGTGCCAGTAGTCGTGCAGGGGGCGCGGAGACCCAGTACTTC. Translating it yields CASSRAGGAETQYF.

The CDR3: CASTGADQPQHF. The CDR3, as DNA: TGTGCCAGTACAGGGGCGGATCAGCCCCAGCATTTT. The genes are TRBV19 and TRBJ1-5; D may be TRBD1 (6 bases). The germline V and J ends were trimmed by 7 bases and 5 bases, with 9 bases remaining between them. Germline V gives CDR1 LNHDA, CDR2 SQIVND (reference sequence). The CDR3 is 12 amino acids.

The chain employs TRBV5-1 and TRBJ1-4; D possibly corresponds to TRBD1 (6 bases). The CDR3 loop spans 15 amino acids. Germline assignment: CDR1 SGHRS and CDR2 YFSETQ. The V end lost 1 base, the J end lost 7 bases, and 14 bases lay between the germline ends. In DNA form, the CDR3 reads TGCGCCAGCAGCTTGAGTCAGGGGAATGGTGAAAAACTGTTTTTT. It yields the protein CASSLSQGNGEKLFF.

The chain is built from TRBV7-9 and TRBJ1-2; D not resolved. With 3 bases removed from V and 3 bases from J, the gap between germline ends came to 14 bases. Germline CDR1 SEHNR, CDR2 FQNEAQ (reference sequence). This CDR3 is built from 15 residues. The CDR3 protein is CASSLGGPADYGYTF. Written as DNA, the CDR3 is TGTGCCAGCAGCTTGGGAGGGCCCGCGGACTATGGCTACACCTTC.

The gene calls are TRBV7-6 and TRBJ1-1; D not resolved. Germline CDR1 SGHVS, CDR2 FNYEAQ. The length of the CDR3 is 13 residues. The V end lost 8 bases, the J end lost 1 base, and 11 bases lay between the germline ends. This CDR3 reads CASRRWQNTEAFF. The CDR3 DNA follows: TGTGCCAGCCGGCGGTGGCAGAACACTGAAGCTTTCTTT.

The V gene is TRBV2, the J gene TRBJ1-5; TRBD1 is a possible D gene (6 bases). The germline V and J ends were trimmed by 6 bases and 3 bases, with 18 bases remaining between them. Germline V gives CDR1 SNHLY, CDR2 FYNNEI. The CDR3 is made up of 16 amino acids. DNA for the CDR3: TGTGCCAGCAGATCCGGGACACAAGGATCCAATCAGCCCCAGCATTTT. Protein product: CASRSGTQGSNQPQHF.

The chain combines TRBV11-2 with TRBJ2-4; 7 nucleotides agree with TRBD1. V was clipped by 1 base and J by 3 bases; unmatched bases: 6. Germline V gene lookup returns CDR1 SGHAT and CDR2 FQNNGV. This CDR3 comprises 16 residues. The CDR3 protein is CASSLVSGGVKNIQYF. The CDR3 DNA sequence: TGTGCCAGCAGCTTAGTCTCAGGGGGAGTCAAAAACATTCAGTACTTC.